This record covers a single T cell receptor beta chain. No antigen is known for it. It has no much larger one-base neighbor in the sample; base qualities were not kept. The data were taken from a study of T cell changes during pregnancy in multiple sclerosis (dated by TCRdb to between 2017 and 2020). With regard to the full study: In women with multiple sclerosis, the researchers looked at how the T cell repertoire shifted as pregnancy progressed.

Receptors were amplified or captured by the immunoSEQ multiplex PCR assay. The clones in this table, taken by TCRdb from immuneACCESS, are in-frame only. Not every clone is retained; where verified, under half of the shortfall comes from an unresolved V gene, and the cause of the rest is unknown. The sample includes about 46,000 clones, with about 91% observed a single time. The ten largest clones take up around 0.35% of the sample. This TCR derives from a female donor in good health, enrolled as a control in a pregnancy study. The starting material was CD4+ T cells from peripheral blood mononuclear cells, obtained in the second trimester of pregnancy.

CDR3 protein: CASGLVPGGNFPEAFF. The DNA sequence is TGTGCTAGTGGTTTGGTACCGGGGGGTAATTTTCCTGAAGCTTTCTTT. The sequence joins TRBV12-5 to TRBJ1-1; matching of 5 bases hints at TRBD1 as the D gene. The CDR3 has 16 amino acids, counting the end cysteine and phenylalanine. Just CDR3 DNA is preserved here, 48 bases in frame from base 1. Reading the germline V gene gives CDR1 LGHNT and CDR2 FRNRAP. Trimming at the junction amounts to 0 bases on V and 6 bases on J, and the germline ends lie 17 bases apart.